This TCR beta chain was sequenced for a study of Tregs in tolerant kidney transplant recipients (dated by TCRdb to the late 2010s). About the investigation overall: The study applied TCRbeta sequencing to find donor-specific regulatory T cells before combined kidney and bone marrow transplantation and then followed those same cells after transplant. TCRbeta repertoire sequencing was used in a few healthy controls to compare several ways of expanding Tregs specific for an allogeneic donor.

On this clone: Its cognate antigen has yet to be identified. No qualities accompany the bases; no much larger clone lies one base away.

Unstimulated Tregs (CD4+CD25+CD127-), CD4+ non-Tregs (CD4+CD25-), CD4 and CD8 cells were FACS-sorted from thawed PBMCs. Healthy control blood came either as purchased buffy coats or from healthy volunteers. Healthy control blood was separated into PBMCs by Ficoll density gradient and cryopreserved, and patient PBMCs were collected both before and after transplant. For TCRbeta CDR3 sequencing, genomic DNA was extracted from sorted cells using the QIAGEN DNeasy Blood and Tissue Kit. High-throughput TCRbeta CDR3 sequencing, including PCR amplification with bias correction and internal controls, was performed commercially through immunoSEQ. Per the source publication's procedure: Unique productive TCRbeta sequences were defined by CDR3 nucleotide sequence where primers matched, otherwise by CDR3 amino acid sequence with Vbeta and Jbeta genes. To correct sorting error, sequences shared between sorted populations at a frequency ratio of 2:1 or less were removed; the rest were assigned to the higher population. Donor-reactive sequences were defined as at least 5-fold expanded in CFSE-low cells versus unstimulated cells, with frequency of at least 0.01% in CFSE-low cells. Jensen-Shannon divergence, calculated on the top 100 TCRbeta sequences ranked by frequency, was used to quantify repertoire divergence. For samples with multiple sequencing runs, sorting error was corrected separately for each run before the runs were pooled. TCRdb holds this immuneACCESS table with in-frame rearrangements only. Some clones are missing; in checked studies, unresolved V genes explain under half, and the rest has no known cause. The V and J calls and clone size were taken over from that table, and D and trimming were inferred from the DNA. This sample comprises tens of thousands of clones, 85% to 95% of them detected only once. Of the sample, 4.7% is held by the ten largest clones.

Study-wide conclusions, independent of this receptor: The most biologically relevant and donor-specific TCRbeta repertoire appeared to be identified by expanding Tregs with activated donor B cells. Because only a small number of patients were included, the study had limitations, and the results will need to be validated in larger populations as well as under other immunosuppression protocols. Biological reproducibility was not directly addressed, though technical replication error appeared minimal.

V loses 4 bases of germline sequence and J loses 7 bases, and the interval between the two ends is 16 bases. Including cysteine and phenylalanine, the CDR3 has 14 amino acids. The kept DNA is CDR3 alone, 42 bases in frame from the first base. Sequences MGHRA (CDR1) and YSYEKL (CDR2) are obtained from the germline V gene. Sequencing was performed on CD8+ T cells from blood. The receptor's source is a human donor in good health. The chain is encoded by TRBV4-1 joined to TRBJ1-2; the D gene identity is not certain. The DNA sequence is TGCGCCAGCAGCCCAAATGGGCCCCTGGCTGGCTACACCTTC. It is translated as CASSPNGPLAGYTF.